The following is a T cell receptor (beta chain) sequence with its context. The authors' processing: Estimates of nucleated cell counts were drawn from the amplification of reference gene primers. Assay: immunoSEQ multiplex PCR; the TCRdb copy retains only in-frame clones and omits some. That table gives V, J and clone size, and the DNA gave D and trimming. Seen here are more than 150,000 clones, around four fifths observed once, and the top ten hold around 15%. This CDR3 is built from 15 residues. Trimming took 4 bases from V and 2 from J, leaving 12 bases between them. CDR1 LGHDT and CDR2 YNNKEL come from the germline V gene (reference sequence). These data come from a study of blood T cell repertoires in COVID-19. Study-level background: Acute-phase and convalescent COVID-19 samples originated in the United States, Italy and Spain. PBMCs, B-cell-depleted T cells, or T cells were the source of the cDNA or gDNA that made up the material.

The chain recombines TRBV3-1 (or the pseudogene TRBV3-2) with TRBJ1-3; D remains ambiguous. What was sequenced was peripheral blood. The sequence was collected from a man aged 30-40 years with active or convalescent COVID-19. The CDR3 sequence: CASSPVAAAGNTIYF. As DNA, the CDR3 is TGTGCCAGCAGCCCCGTGGCGGCAGCTGGAAACACCATATATTTT.